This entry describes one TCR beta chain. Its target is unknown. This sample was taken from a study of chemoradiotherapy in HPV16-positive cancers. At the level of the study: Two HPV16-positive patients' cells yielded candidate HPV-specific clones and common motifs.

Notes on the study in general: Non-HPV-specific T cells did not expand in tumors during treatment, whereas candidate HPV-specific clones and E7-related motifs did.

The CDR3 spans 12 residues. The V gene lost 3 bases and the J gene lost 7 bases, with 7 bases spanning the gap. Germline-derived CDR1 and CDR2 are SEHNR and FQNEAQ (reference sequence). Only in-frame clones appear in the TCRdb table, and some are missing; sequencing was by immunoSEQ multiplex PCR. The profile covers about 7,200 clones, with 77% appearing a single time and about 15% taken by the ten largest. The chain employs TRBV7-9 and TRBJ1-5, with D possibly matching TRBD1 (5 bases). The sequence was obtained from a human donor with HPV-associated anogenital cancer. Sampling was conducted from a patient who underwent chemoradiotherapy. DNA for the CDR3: TGTGCCAGCAGCTTTGGGGGACAGCCCCAGCATTTT. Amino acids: CASSFGGQPQHF.